This T cell receptor beta chain was recovered during a study of T-cell memory formation after mild COVID-19. Study as a whole: There were largely donor-specific TCR clusters. Study findings and constraints: Pre-infection memory harbored some responding clones, suggesting cross-reactive memory joined. Among contracting clones, CD4+ were mainly CM/EM and CD8+ enriched in EMRA.

With V trimmed by 4 bases and J by 0 bases, 3 bases remained unmatched. The CDR3 covers 16 residues. Germline CDR1 SGHRS, CDR2 YFSETQ. On this clonotype itself: Antigen unknown.

TCRdb re-derived calls from the 5' RACE reads in MiXCR, one entry per CDR3 protein. The sample has 280,000 or so distinct CDR3 sequences, under 20% seen once; the top ten hold about 23%. The clonotype originates from a young man who had mild COVID-19 (a few samples of this study predate the infection). Cell type and time point are not known. The genes are TRBV5-1 and TRBJ2-3; 12 bases align to TRBD2. Sequenced material: PBMCs or a T cell subset sorted from them (not recorded which). CDR3 sequence reads: CASSIGTSGSTDTQYF. CDR3 DNA sequence: TGCGCCAGCAGCATAGGGACTAGCGGGAGCACAGATACGCAGTATTTT.